The source of this T cell receptor (beta chain) is a study of blood T cell repertoires in COVID-19. The wider study: COVID-19 samples from acute and convalescent phases originated in the United States, Italy and Spain. T cells, B-cell-depleted T cells, or PBMCs provided the cDNA or gDNA that served as material.

This CDR3 region has 14 residues. Germline CDR1 is SGHDT and CDR2 is YYEEEE. Germline trimming cut 4 bases from V and 1 base from J; bases unmatched to any gene: 3. As originally analysed: Using reference gene primer amplification, nucleated cell counts were estimated. Libraries were prepared by immunoSEQ multiplex PCR; TCRdb keeps only in-frame clonotypes and omits some of them. V, J and clone size reflect that table, while D and trimming were determined from the DNA. Here the sample spans around 20,000 clones, approximately 87% being singletons. The gene calls are TRBV5-6 and TRBJ1-2; TRBD1 aligns across 8 bases. Specimen: peripheral blood. This receptor was taken from a human donor in a cohort sampled during active COVID-19. The CDR3: CASSPGGRNYGYTF. The CDR3 coding sequence is TGTGCCAGCAGCCCAGGGGGCCGTAACTATGGCTACACCTTC. The entire variable domain, with the rest obtained from reference TRBV5-6 and TRBJ1-2, is as follows: DAGVTQSPTHLIKTRGQQVTLRCSPKSGHDTVSWYQQALGQGPQFIFQYYEEEERQRGNFPDRFSGHQFPNYSSELNVNALLLGDSALYLCASSPGGRNYGYTFGSGTRLTVV.